This T cell receptor beta chain was identified during a study of cytomegalovirus exposure and HLA in healthy donors. Findings of the study overall: The later analysis indicated that the majority of CMV-associated TCR beta chains appeared HLA-restricted. Information on immune exposure was restricted to one variable (CMV serostatus). Certain sequence variants were highly shared and formed a cluster, and this cluster was likely a sequencing artifact.

CDR3 length: 14 amino acids. V shed 7 bases, J shed 4 bases, and the junction held 10 bases outside the gene matches. Germline loops: CDR1 SQVTM, CDR2 ANQGSEA. In the case of this clone: Its target is unknown.

A multiplex PCR was run with 60 Vbeta primers and 13 Jbeta primers. Profiled with immunoSEQ multiplex PCR; TCRdb holds only in-frame clones, not every one. The table lists roughly 73,000 clones, less than 85% of them singletons. This TCR derives from a woman aged 45-65 years in good health and CMV-seronegative. This rearrangement joins TRBV29-1 to TRBJ1-1; 9 bases fit TRBD1. Sequencing input: PBMCs. Here the CDR3 DNA reads TGCAGCGCTAGAAGCGGACAGGGGTTCACTGAAGCTTTCTTT. This sequence encodes CSARSGQGFTEAFF.